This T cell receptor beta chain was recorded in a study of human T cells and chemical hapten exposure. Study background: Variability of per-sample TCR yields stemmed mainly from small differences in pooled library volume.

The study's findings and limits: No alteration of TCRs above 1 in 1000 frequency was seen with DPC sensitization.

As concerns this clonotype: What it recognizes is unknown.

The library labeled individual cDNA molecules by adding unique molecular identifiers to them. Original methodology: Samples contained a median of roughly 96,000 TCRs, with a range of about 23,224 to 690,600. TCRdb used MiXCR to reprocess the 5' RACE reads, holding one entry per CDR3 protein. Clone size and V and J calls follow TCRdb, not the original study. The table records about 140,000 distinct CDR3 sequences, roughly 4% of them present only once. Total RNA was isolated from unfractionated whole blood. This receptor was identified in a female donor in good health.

The CDR3 bases are TGTGCCAGCAGCCCCCTTAGCGGGGGGTACCAAGAGACCCAGTACTTC. This sequence encodes CASSPLSGGYQETQYF. The chain carries TRBV5-6 and TRBJ2-5; 10 nucleotides agree with TRBD2. Germline V CDR1 and CDR2: SGHDT, YYEEEE. J lost 0 bases, V lost 4 bases, and 6 bases had no gene match. This CDR3 has 16 amino acids.